A selection of T cell receptor beta chains follows, all from one sample in a study of blood T cell repertoires in COVID-19. This table comes from immunoSEQ multiplex PCR, and its TCRdb copy is limited to in-frame clones, with some not included. The sample contains some 200,000 clones, about nine tenths of which appear only once. The specimen sequenced was PBMCs or T cells enriched from blood (not recorded which). The receptors were gathered from a woman aged 30 to 39 who had recovered from COVID-19. The CDR3 runs from the conserved cysteine through the conserved F or W. The D gene is left open where the match is weak. Size tells how often a clone was seen (once, few, many) or the class of an expanded clone, and some rows leave it out.

TRBJ1-1,-,TRBV7-2,TRBD1,TGTGCCAGCAGCTGGAGCGACAGGGTTCGTTCTGAAGCTTTCTTT,CASSWSDRVRSEAFF
TRBJ2-1,-,TRBV27,-,TGTGCCAGCAGTTTATCCCCTCGGGCGGGACCAACCTACAATGAGCAGTTCTTC,CASSLSPRAGPTYNEQFF
TRBJ2-3,once,TRBV2,-,TGTGCCAGCAGCGGGACTTCAAGCACAGATACGCAGTATTTT,CASSGTSSTDTQYF
TRBJ2-1,few,TRBV2,-,TGTGCCAGCAAGCGGGCCGCCTACAATGAGCAGTTCTTC,CASKRAAYNEQFF
TRBJ1-2,-,TRBV7-9,-,TGTGCCAGCAGCTTGAAGGAGACAGGCAATTATGGCTACACCTTC,CASSLKETGNYGYTF
TRBJ1-1,-,TRBV6-5,-,TGTGCCAGCAGTCGGGTCCCGAACACTGAAGCTTTCTTT,CASSRVPNTEAFF
TRBJ2-3,-,TRBV20-1,TRBD2,TGCAGTGCTAGTGGGCTAGCGGGAACGGATACGCAGTATTTT,CSASGLAGTDTQYF
TRBJ2-1,-,TRBV19,-,TGTGCCAGTAGTATCCGTCGTTACAATGAGCAGTTCTTC,CASSIRRYNEQFF
TRBJ1-4,-,TRBV11-3,TRBD1,TGTGCCAGCAGCTTCCGGGACAGGGGAAGCGAAAAACTGTTTTTT,CASSFRDRGSEKLFF
TRBJ1-6,-,TRBV27,-,TGTGCCAGCAGGACGGACAGCTATTCACCCCTCCACTTT,CASRTDSYSPLHF
TRBJ1-2,-,TRBV30,-,TGTGCCTGGAGGTCTGGGCTAATAGGTTATGGCTACACCTTC,CAWRSGLIGYGYTF
TRBJ1-1,-,TRBV30,TRBD1,TGTGCCTGGAGTATACAGGGGTACACTGAAGCTTTCTTT,CAWSIQGYTEAFF
TRBJ2-7,-,TRBV4-2,TRBD2,TGTGCCAGCAGCCAAGGATTAGAGACTAGCGCCTACTCCTACGAGCAGTACTTC,CASSQGLETSAYSYEQYF
TRBJ1-6,-,TRBV9,TRBD1,TGTGCCAGCAGCGTTACCGGGACAGGGAATTCACCCCTCCACTTT,CASSVTGTGNSPLHF
TRBJ1-5,-,TRBV9,TRBD1,TGTGCCAGCAGCGTAAATACAGGGGTTGGACAGCCCCAGCATTTT,CASSVNTGVGQPQHF
TRBJ1-1,-,TRBV29-1,TRBD1,TGCAGCGCCTTGGACAGGGGGCGAATGACCACTGAAGCTTTCTTT,CSALDRGRMTTEAFF
TRBJ2-1,many,TRBV6-4,TRBD1,TGTGCCAGCAGCGTCGACAGGGGGTATGAGCAGTTCTTC,CASSVDRGYEQFF